The clone carrying this TCR beta chain was seen many times. Germline values: CDR1 SGHTA, CDR2 FQGNSA. J lost 5 bases, V lost 4 bases, and 4 bases had no gene match. CDR3 length: 15 residues. Via MiXCR, TCRdb re-called the reads, giving one row per CDR3 protein. Of 400,000 to 550,000 distinct CDR3 sequences in the sample, approximately 10% are singletons; the top ten hold roughly a tenth. These data are taken from a study of T cell repertoires in cytomegalovirus infection. The sequencing sample was made of PBMCs. The TCR was taken from a human donor in good health (CMV status not recorded). Some clones in this sample may be carry-over from other donors' samples. The genes are TRBV7-2 and TRBJ2-7; TRBD2 matches at 14 bases. CDR3 in amino acids: CASSSGLAGEDEQYF. The CDR3, as DNA: TGTGCCAGCAGCTCGGGACTAGCGGGAGAAGACGAGCAGTACTTC.